This TCR beta chain was documented in a study of cytomegalovirus exposure and HLA in healthy donors. This CDR3 is built from 14 residues. With 6 bases removed from V and 4 bases from J, the gap between germline ends came to 15 bases. CDR1 and CDR2 from the germline V gene are MNHNS and SASEGT. About this clone itself: Its antigen remains unidentified.

Findings of the study overall: The dataset shows that most TCR sequences were rare, while some public TCRs occurred in many donors. A few of the chains that were CMV-associated were confirmed in vitro to be specific for CMV antigens.

The PCR was carried out with 60 Vbeta primers and 13 Jbeta primers. Source study methods: There were around 77 million unique TCR beta chains by a later count, and about 12 million of them were shared. Clones were sequenced by immunoSEQ multiplex PCR, and TCRdb holds only the in-frame ones, with some missing. That table gives V, J and clone size, and the DNA gave D and trimming. The repertoire holds 120,000 or so clones, with roughly 78% as singletons. Each donor's status was that of a healthy bone marrow donor. Sequenced sample: PBMCs. The genes are TRBV6-1 and TRBJ1-1; perhaps TRBD1 as D (5 bases). The source of this sequence is a woman between 40 and 55 years old in good health and CMV-seronegative. The chain's CDR3 is CASRIGARSTEAFF. The CDR3 bases are TGTGCCAGCAGGATAGGGGCCCGCTCCACTGAAGCTTTCTTT.